This is a list of T cell receptor beta chains from one sample in a study of blood T cell repertoires in COVID-19. Measured with immunoSEQ multiplex PCR; TCRdb has only the in-frame clones, and not every one. This repertoire shows approximately 320,000 clones, under 90% found once; its top ten account for 11%. Sequencing was done on a sample of peripheral blood. These receptors came from a woman under 40 with COVID-19, enrolled during active disease. Both conserved end residues are part of each CDR3.

>TRBV18|TRBJ2-1
CASSGDREDNEQFF
>TRBV7-9|TRBJ1-1
CASSLAPGSEAFF
>TRBV27|TRBJ2-2
CASSLYRDTWNTGELFF
>TRBV19|TRBJ2-1
CASSQRQGLISYNEQFF
>TRBV5-1|TRBJ2-7
CASSLGWDGTAYEQYF
>TRBV6-5|TRBJ2-7
CASSLSRSYEQYF
>TRBV6-5|TRBJ1-5
CASSPWGGTHQPQHF
>TRBV18|TRBJ1-2
CASSLAGTANYGYTF
>TRBV6-5|TRBJ2-7
CASNPLAVSEQYF
>TRBV5-8|TRBJ2-7
CASSLRGGFGSYEQYF
>TRBV19|TRBJ2-1
CASSIDLYNEQFF
>TRBV9|TRBJ1-2
CASSVVAANYGYTF
>TRBV29-1|TRBJ2-1
CSVEGGSFNEQFF
>TRBV19|TRBJ1-3
CASSIPGLGNTIYF
>TRBV4-2|TRBJ2-7
CASSQDRGGFSYEQYF
>TRBV5-6|TRBJ1-1
CASSFQNTEAFF
>TRBV7-2|TRBJ1-5
CASSLQSNQPQHF
>TRBV6-1|TRBJ1-3
CASSDDLRDTIYF
>TRBV6-5|TRBJ1-2
CASTMGQGDGYTF
>TRBV14|TRBJ2-2
CASSAFWGQGAGELFF
>TRBV27|TRBJ1-2
CASSSSPDRVYGYTF
>TRBV5-1|TRBJ2-5
CASSEQGARETQYF
>TRBV3-1/TRBV3-2|TRBJ2-3
CASSRSGLVAASTDTQYF
>TRBV3-1/TRBV3-2|TRBJ2-5
CASSPRGGPETQYF
>TRBV27|TRBJ1-1
CASSLQGEAEAFF
>TRBV4-2|TRBJ2-1
CASSQVYGLATYNEQFF
>TRBV4-1|TRBJ1-1
CASSQGGGVAFF
>TRBV27|TRBJ2-7
CASRSRDRVEEQYF
>TRBV7-2|TRBJ2-3
CASSSGLDTQYF
>TRBV5-4|TRBJ1-1
CASSAETEAFF
>TRBV9|TRBJ1-4
CASSVRGGAEKLFF
>TRBV9|TRBJ1-2
CASSEHKQRVDYGYTF
>TRBV20-1|TRBJ1-2
CSARDGQSYTF
>TRBV20-1|TRBJ2-5
CSALYQETQYF
>TRBV5-4|TRBJ2-1
CASSSVTSGGYNEQFF
>TRBV6-5|TRBJ1-2
CASSYRQGSTGGYTF
>TRBV19|TRBJ1-5
CASGLASNQPQHF
>TRBV19|TRBJ2-7
CASSPGLADYEQYF
>TRBV13|TRBJ2-1
CASSLISAGGLYNEQFF
>TRBV5-6|TRBJ1-2
CASSLWQAGYTF
>TRBV11-2|TRBJ2-7
CASRHGGVRDRYSYEQYF
>TRBV5-1|TRBJ1-3
CASSLEGQGGNTIYF
>TRBV5-1|TRBJ2-7
CASSLGQGQSTYEQYF
>TRBV6-5|TRBJ1-1
CASSLDRGLGTEAFF
>TRBV6-5|TRBJ1-3
CASSYSMRSRVYF
>TRBV23-1|TRBJ1-6
CASSHSRQGIPNSPLHF
>TRBV29-1|TRBJ1-2
CSATGGGGYGYTF
>TRBV10-1|TRBJ2-1
CASSESPLAPYNEQFF
>TRBV20-1|TRBJ1-6
CSAQAGIPLHF
>TRBV27|TRBJ2-2
CATSSGGGTGELFF
>TRBV7-9|TRBJ1-2
CASSLSANYGYTF
>TRBV2|TRBJ2-7
CASSPSGVRGEQYF
>TRBV6-2/TRBV6-3|TRBJ2-7
CASSSWTAPHTYEQYF